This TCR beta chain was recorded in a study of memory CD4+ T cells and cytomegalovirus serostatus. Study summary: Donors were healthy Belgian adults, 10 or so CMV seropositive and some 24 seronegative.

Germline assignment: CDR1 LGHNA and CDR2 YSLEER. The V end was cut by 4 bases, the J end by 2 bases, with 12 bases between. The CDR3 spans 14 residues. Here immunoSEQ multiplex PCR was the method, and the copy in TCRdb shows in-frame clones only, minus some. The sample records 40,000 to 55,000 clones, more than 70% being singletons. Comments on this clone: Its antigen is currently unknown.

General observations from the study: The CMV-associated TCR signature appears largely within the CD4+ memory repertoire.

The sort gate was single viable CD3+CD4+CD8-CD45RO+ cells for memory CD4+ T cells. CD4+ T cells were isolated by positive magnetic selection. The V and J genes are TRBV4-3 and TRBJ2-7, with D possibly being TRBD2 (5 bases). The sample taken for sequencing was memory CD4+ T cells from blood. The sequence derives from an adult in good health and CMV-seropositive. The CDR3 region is CASSLALSAYEQYF. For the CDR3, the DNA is TGCGCCAGCAGCCTAGCGCTTAGTGCCTACGAGCAGTACTTC.